This T cell receptor (beta chain) derives from a study of blood T cell repertoires in COVID-19. Whole-study context: Acute-phase and convalescent COVID-19 samples originated in the United States, Italy and Spain.

Authors' methods: Counts of nucleated cells, estimated from reference gene primer amplification, were obtained. The assay was immunoSEQ multiplex PCR, and TCRdb's table has in-frame clones only and misses some. V and J calls and clone size are as listed in that table; D and trimming were resolved from the DNA. The data show roughly 220,000 clones, 80% to 90% seen once. The CDR3 loop spans 16 amino acids. The chain combines TRBV21-1 with TRBJ1-2; the DNA was not compared with TRBD1, the D call given in the table. TRBV21-1 is marked as a pseudogene. This clonotype originated in a woman aged 60-75 years who had recovered from COVID-19. Sequenced input: peripheral blood. The CDR3: CASSKVQGPAIRGYTF. CDR3 bases: TGTGCCAGCAGCAAAGTCCAGGGGCCAGCCATCCGGGGCTACACCTTC.